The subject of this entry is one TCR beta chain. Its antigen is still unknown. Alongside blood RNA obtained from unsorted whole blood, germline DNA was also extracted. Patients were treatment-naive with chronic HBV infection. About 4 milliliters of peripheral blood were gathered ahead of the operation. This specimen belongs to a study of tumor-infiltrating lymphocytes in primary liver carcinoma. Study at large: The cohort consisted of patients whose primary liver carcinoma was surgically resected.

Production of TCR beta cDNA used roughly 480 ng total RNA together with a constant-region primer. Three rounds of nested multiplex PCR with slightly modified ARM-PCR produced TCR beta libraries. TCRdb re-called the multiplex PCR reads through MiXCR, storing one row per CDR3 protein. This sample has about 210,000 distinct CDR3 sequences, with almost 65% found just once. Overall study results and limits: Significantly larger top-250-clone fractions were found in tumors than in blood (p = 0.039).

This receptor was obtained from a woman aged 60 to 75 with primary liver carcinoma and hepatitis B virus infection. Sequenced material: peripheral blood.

The CDR3 DNA sequence: TGTGCCAGCAGTGGGGGGACAGATCAGCCCCAGCATTTT. Protein product: CASSGGTDQPQHF. The chain links TRBV12-3 or TRBV12-4 to TRBJ1-5, with TRBD1 identical over 7 bases. J lost 5 bases, V lost 5 bases, and 3 bases had no gene match. The CDR3 length is 13 residues.